Detailed here is one T cell receptor beta chain. The target antigen is unknown. CDR1 and CDR2 from the germline V gene are SQVTM and ANQGSEA. This CDR3 spans 12 amino acids. These data belong to a study of blood T cells in healthy people across ages. Primed by a sample-barcoded 5' primer and a J-beta primer mix, a second PCR proceeded for about 7 to 12 cycles. MiXCR was run by TCRdb on the 5' RACE reads, yielding one entry per CDR3 protein. The profile shows hundreds of thousands of distinct CDR3 sequences, about 25% of them singletons. Findings and caveats of the study: PBMCs that were unsorted prevented a conclusive naive versus antigen-experienced comparison.

The same data also went into a second study, on T cells of mothers and their children.

The receptor comes from a boy between 10 and 17 years old in good health. Sequenced sample: blood. This chain connects TRBV29-1 to TRBJ2-5, with D possibly TRBD2 on 5 matching bases. The closer fit of TRBJ2-7 to the DNA end suggests the J call may be wrong. Here the CDR3 reads CSVEDEGYEQYF. CDR3 DNA: TGCAGCGTTGAAGACGAGGGCTACGAGCAGTACTTC.